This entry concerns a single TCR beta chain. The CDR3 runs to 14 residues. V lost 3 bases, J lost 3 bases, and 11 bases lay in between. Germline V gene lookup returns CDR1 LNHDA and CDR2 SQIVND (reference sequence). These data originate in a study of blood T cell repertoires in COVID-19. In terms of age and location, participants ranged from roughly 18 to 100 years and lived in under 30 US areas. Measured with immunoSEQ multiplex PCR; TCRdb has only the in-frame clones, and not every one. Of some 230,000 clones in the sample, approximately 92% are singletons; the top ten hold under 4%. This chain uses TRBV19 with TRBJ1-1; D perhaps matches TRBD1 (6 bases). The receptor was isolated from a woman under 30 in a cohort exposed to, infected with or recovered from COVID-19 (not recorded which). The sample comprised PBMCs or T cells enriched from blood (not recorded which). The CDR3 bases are TGTGCCAGTAGTATCCAGACAGGTGACACTGAAGCTTTCTTT. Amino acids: CASSIQTGDTEAFF.